The 16 T cell receptor beta chains listed next were all sequenced from one sample in a study of cytomegalovirus exposure and HLA in healthy donors (dated by TCRdb to 2016 to 2017). Library method: the immunoSEQ multiplex PCR assay. The multiplex PCR relied on a mix of 60 forward primers for TCR Vbeta segments and 13 reverse primers for TCR Jbeta segments. What TCRdb holds here is the immuneACCESS table cut down to in-frame rearrangements. Part of the clones is not present; checked against another copy, under half of the missing clones reflect an unresolved V gene, and the others are unexplained. In this sample the table shows over 100,000 clones, 70% to 80% of which occur a single time. The top ten clones comprise approximately 2% of the sample. Sequencing input: PBMCs. The receptors originated from a human donor in good health.

This clone was observed a single time. The rearrangement uses TRBV19 and TRBJ2-7, with D tentatively TRBD2 (5 bases). The CDR3 covers 13 residues. Germline CDR1 is LNHDA and CDR2 is SQIVND (reference sequence). V was clipped by 5 bases and J by 2 bases, with 10 bases between them. CDR3 sequence reads: CASSARRAYEQYF. The CDR3 DNA reads as TGTGCCAGTAGTGCCCGGCGGGCCTACGAGCAGTACTTC.

The sample holds a few counts of this clone. The chain recombines TRBV7-9 with TRBJ2-1; D possibly corresponds to TRBD2 (6 bases). In germline, CDR1 is SEHNR, CDR2 FQNEAQ (reference sequence). Trimming removed 6 bases at V and 10 bases at J, with 22 bases between. This CDR3 has 15 amino acids. For the CDR3, the DNA is TGTGCCAGCAGATCCCCGGGACTTACTAACAGCGAGCAGTTCTTC. Protein: CASRSPGLTNSEQFF.

Worth noting for this clone: In the same sample, other DNA sequences code for this CDR3. The J gene is TRBJ2-7, the V gene TRBV4-1, with TRBD2 matching over 9 bases. The CDR3 has 14 amino acids. Germline V CDR1 and CDR2: MGHRA, YSYEKL. The V and J ends lost 6 bases and 2 bases, in that order; junction bases with no gene match: 5. CDR3 nucleotide sequence: TGCGCCAGCAGTCACACTAGCGGGCCCTACGAGCAGTACTTC. Translated, it gives CASSHTSGPYEQYF.

The rearrangement links TRBV6-4 to TRBJ2-2; TRBD1 matches at 8 bases. In germline, CDR1 is MRHNA, CDR2 SNTAGT. There are 16 residues in the CDR3. The V segment lost 6 bases and the J segment 2 bases; nucleotides outside the gene matches: 8. In DNA form, the CDR3 reads TGTGCCAGCAGACAAGACAGGGGACTTAACACCGGGGAGCTGTTTTTT. It specifies CASRQDRGLNTGELFF.

The chain is built from TRBV5-8 and TRBJ1-5; unclear D gene. Per the germline V gene, CDR1 is SGHTS and CDR2 is YDEGEE. The V and J ends lost 0 bases and 4 bases respectively, with 5 bases between them. The CDR3 spans 13 residues. This CDR3 reads CASSLGPNQPQHF. CDR3 sequence (DNA): TGTGCCAGCAGCTTGGGGCCTAATCAGCCCCAGCATTTT.

This clone was seen more than once but under ten times. The chain couples TRBV9 to TRBJ2-7; 10 positions match TRBD2. This CDR3 is built from 15 residues. V trimming: 4 bases; J trimming: 2 bases; junction bases outside the gene matches: 6. Germline CDR1 SGDLS, CDR2 YYNGEE. In DNA, the CDR3 is TGTGCCAGCAGCACAGGACTAGCGGCAACCTACGAGCAGTACTTC. It is translated as CASSTGLAATYEQYF.

This chain joins TRBV28 and TRBJ1-2; 8 bases agree with TRBD1. The CDR3 has 13 residues. Germline trimming cut 6 bases from V and 4 bases from J; bases unmatched to any gene: 4. Germline CDR1 MDHEN, CDR2 SYDVKM. CDR3 in DNA: TGTGCCAGCAGGGGACAGGCATTCTATGGCTACACCTTC. The encoded protein is CASRGQAFYGYTF.

V is TRBV28 and J is TRBJ2-7; TRBD1 is a possible D gene (6 bases). The CDR3 spans 16 residues. Germline V CDR1 and CDR2: MDHEN, SYDVKM. Between the trimmed V and J ends, which lost 2 bases and 4 bases, there was a span of 18 bases. In nucleotides, the CDR3 is TGTGCCAGCAGTTTAACTTTCGGGCAGGGGCAGTACGAGCAGTACTTC. Encoded protein: CASSLTFGQGQYEQYF.

This chain joins TRBV7-8 and TRBJ2-7; no reliable D call. The CDR3 runs to 14 residues. The germline V and J ends were trimmed by 5 bases and 4 bases, with 15 bases remaining between them. Germline CDR1 reads SGHVS; CDR2 reads FQNEAQ. The CDR3 is CASSLTRLTYEQYF. Written as DNA, the CDR3 is TGTGCCAGCAGCCTAACTCGTTTGACTTACGAGCAGTACTTC.

The chain uses TRBV19 and TRBJ2-1; TRBD1 matches 7 bases. With 3 bases clipped from V and 9 bases from J, the junction kept 14 bases outside the gene matches. The CDR3 is made up of 16 amino acids. CDR1 and CDR2 (germline): LNHDA, SQIVND (reference sequence). The CDR3 sequence: CASSIEGGGWPSEQFF. CDR3 sequence (DNA): TGTGCCAGTAGTATCGAAGGGGGCGGATGGCCCAGTGAGCAGTTCTTC.

The chain is built from TRBV6-5 and TRBJ1-2; 7 bases match TRBD1. The CDR3 totals 14 residues. Germline CDR1 is MNHEY and CDR2 is SVGAGI. V was clipped by 2 bases and J by 5 bases; unmatched bases: 5. In DNA form, the CDR3 reads TGTGCCAGCAGTTACCTCTCAGGGGGGTATGGCTACACCTTC. Translating it yields CASSYLSGGYGYTF.

As to this clone: Germline is not matched at one junction end, which may reflect a read error. The chain uses TRBV7-9 and TRBJ2-1; D remains unclear. Germline CDR1 and CDR2: SEHNR and FQNEAQ (reference sequence). This CDR3 is built from 12 residues. CDR3 nucleotide sequence: TGTTCCAGCAGCCCCCGCGGAGAGGAGCAGTTCTTC. This sequence encodes CSSSPRGEEQFF.

V gene TRBV9 combines with J gene TRBJ2-6, with 8 bases identical to TRBD1. Germline CDR1 SGDLS, CDR2 YYNGEE. The CDR3 is 17 amino acids. Germline trimming cut 5 bases from V and 1 base from J; bases unmatched to any gene: 8. The CDR3 protein is CASSPGQVFSGANVLTF. CDR3 DNA sequence: TGTGCCAGCAGTCCGGGACAGGTTTTTTCTGGGGCCAACGTCCTGACTTTC.

The chain joins TRBV28 to TRBJ1-2, with a possible D match to TRBD1 (5 bases). Germline CDR1 MDHEN, CDR2 SYDVKM. The CDR3 spans 15 residues. V dropped 2 bases and J dropped 8 bases, with 18 bases sitting between them. The CDR3 coding sequence is TGTGCCAGCAGTTTAGTAGGGGCGGGGGATAGAGGCTACACCTTC. It yields the protein CASSLVGAGDRGYTF.

The chain combines TRBV28 with TRBJ2-6, with TRBD1 as a possible D gene (6 bases). The CDR3 totals 16 residues. Germline CDR1 is MDHEN and CDR2 is SYDVKM. The germline V and J ends were trimmed by 4 bases and 0 bases, with 10 bases remaining between them. The CDR3 is CASSSGAGSGANVLTF. Written as DNA, the CDR3 is TGTGCCAGCAGTTCAGGGGCGGGCTCTGGGGCCAACGTCCTGACTTTC.

The gene calls are TRBV9 and TRBJ2-1; TRBD2 might be the D (6 bases). The CDR3 totals 15 residues. Per the germline V gene, CDR1 is SGDLS and CDR2 is YYNGEE. V gave up 0 bases and J gave up 5 bases, with 12 bases separating them. The chain's CDR3 is CASSVAGAGHNEQFF. The CDR3, as DNA: TGTGCCAGCAGCGTAGCTGGGGCGGGACACAATGAGCAGTTCTTC.